This entry lists 16 T cell receptor beta chains sequenced from one sample in a study of naive and memory T cell subsets. An equimolar mix of two oligonucleotides served as the beta constant-region primer for TRBC1 and TRBC2. One entry per CDR3 protein, called by TCRdb with MiXCR from the UMI-ligation and nested PCR reads. This table holds some 150,000 distinct CDR3 sequences, 15% to 20% found once. Sequencing used naive CD4+ T cells from blood. The receptors come from a human donor in good health.

This clonotype was counted a few times. This chain links TRBV29-1 with TRBJ2-5; D might be TRBD1 (6 bases). Germline CDR1 reads SQVTM; CDR2 reads ANQGSEA. Deletions cut 4 bases from V and 1 base from J, with 10 bases between. The CDR3 is 13 amino acids. The CDR3 here is CSVGRQVQETQYF. The CDR3 DNA follows: TGCAGCGTTGGAAGACAGGTCCAAGAGACCCAGTACTTC.

This clonotype was seen many times. The V and J genes are TRBV5-1 and TRBJ2-3, with a tentative D call TRBD2 (7 bases). The CDR3 loop spans 16 amino acids. Germline V gene lookup returns CDR1 SGHRS and CDR2 YFSETQ. Trimming shortened V by 6 bases and J by 2 bases, and 19 bases separated the two germline ends. CDR3 amino acids: CASTPNGGGYTDTQYF. The CDR3 DNA is TGCGCCAGCACCCCAAACGGCGGGGGCTACACAGATACGCAGTATTTT. Full variable domain (missing parts from reference TRBV5-1 and TRBJ2-3): KAGVTQTPRYLIKTRGQQVTLSCSPISGHRSVSWYQQTPGQGLQFLFEYFSETQRNKGNFPGRFSGRQFSNSRSEMNVSTLELGDSALYLCASTPNGGGYTDTQYFGPGTRLTVL.

This chain links TRBV5-5 with TRBJ1-1, with D unresolved. CDR1 is SGHKS and CDR2 is YYEKEE in the germline V gene (reference sequence). This CDR3 contains 13 residues. Trimming left V 0 bases short and J 6 bases short, with 9 bases between. CDR3 in amino acids: CASSLVGKAEAFF. CDR3 coding DNA: TGTGCCAGCAGCTTGGTAGGGAAGGCTGAAGCTTTCTTT.

The rearrangement links TRBV12-3 or TRBV12-4 to TRBJ2-5; TRBD2 agrees at 14 bases. This CDR3 is 15 amino acids long. J lost 3 bases, V lost 7 bases, and 4 bases had no gene match. The CDR3 here is CASTLGLAGEETQYF. In DNA form, the CDR3 reads TGTGCCAGCACCCTGGGACTAGCGGGAGAAGAGACCCAGTACTTC.

The gene calls are TRBV7-2 and TRBJ2-5; D not resolved. This CDR3 is built from 13 residues. V was trimmed by 3 bases and J by 1 base, leaving 6 bases between them. CDR1 SGHTA and CDR2 FQGNSA come from the germline V gene. In nucleotides, the CDR3 is TGTGCCAGCAGCTTGACCACCCAAGAGACCCAGTACTTC. Translation: CASSLTTQETQYF. The entire variable domain, with the rest obtained from reference TRBV7-2 and TRBJ2-5, is as follows: GAGVSQSPSNKVTEKGKDVELRCDPISGHTALYWYRQSLGQGLEFLIYFQGNSAPDKSGLPSDRFSAERTGGSVSTLTIQRTQQEDSAVYLCASSLTTQETQYFGPGTRLLVL.

The chain links TRBV29-1 to TRBJ2-3, with D possibly being TRBD1 (5 bases). The CDR3 totals 15 residues. Looked up from germline, CDR1 is SQVTM and CDR2 is ANQGSEA. Between the trimmed V and J ends, which lost 1 base and 1 base, there was a span of 12 bases. The CDR3 is CSVEGTPVGTDTQYF. CDR3 nucleotides: TGCAGCGTTGAAGGGACACCGGTGGGCACAGATACGCAGTATTTT.

This clonotype was detected only a few times. This chain links TRBV4-3 with TRBJ2-7; TRBD2 agrees at 16 bases. J lost 7 bases, V lost 3 bases, and 3 bases had no gene match. The V gene's germline CDR1 is LGHNA and CDR2 YSLEER. This CDR3 has 15 amino acids. CDR3 residues: CASSQAGLAGGEQYF. The CDR3 DNA reads TGCGCCAGCAGCCAGGCGGGACTAGCGGGAGGGGAGCAGTACTTC.

For this clonotype: Germline and junction disagree at one end, which may indicate a read error. The chain carries TRBV6-5 and TRBJ1-1, with D possibly matching TRBD1 (6 bases). Germline CDR1 is MNHEY and CDR2 is SVGAGI. The CDR3 has 11 amino acids. The CDR3 region has the DNA TGTGCCAGCAATCGGGACACAGAAGCTTTCTTT. It is translated as CASNRDTEAFF.

In its sample, this clonotype was seen a few times. V usage is TRBV7-8 and J usage is TRBJ1-1, with D unresolved. The V end lost 3 bases, the J end lost 2 bases, and 10 bases lay between the germline ends. Germline lookup yields CDR1 SGHVS and CDR2 FQNEAQ. This CDR3 contains 14 residues. The CDR3 DNA follows: TGTGCCAGCAGCTTTAGATCGCTTAACACTGAAGCTTTCTTT. Translated: CASSFRSLNTEAFF.

V gene TRBV12-3 or TRBV12-4 combines with J gene TRBJ1-1; 9 bases align to TRBD1. This CDR3 is 18 amino acids long. J was trimmed by 1 base and V by 3 bases; bases with no gene match: 12. The CDR3, as DNA: TGTGCCAGCAGTTTCGCCCAACGGGGACAGGGCAGGAACACTGAAGCTTTCTTT. It translates to CASSFAQRGQGRNTEAFF.

This clonotype was observed a handful of times. The chain joins TRBV7-2 to TRBJ1-3; tentative D call: TRBD1 (5 bases). The germline CDR1 and CDR2 sequences are SGHTA and FQGNSA. The CDR3 loop spans 15 amino acids. The ends were cut back, 5 bases at V and 3 bases at J, with 14 bases in the middle. The CDR3 coding sequence is TGTGCCAGCAGCACGTTAGACAGTTTTGGAAACACCATATATTTT. It encodes CASSTLDSFGNTIYF. Full variable domain (missing parts from reference TRBV7-2 and TRBJ1-3): GAGVSQSPSNKVTEKGKDVELRCDPISGHTALYWYRQSLGQGLEFLIYFQGNSAPDKSGLPSDRFSAERTGGSVSTLTIQRTQQEDSAVYLCASSTLDSFGNTIYFGEGSWLTVV.

The table lists this clonotype with a few counts. The CDR3 sequence: CSATPGQFF. DNA for the CDR3: TGCAGCGCCACCCCCGGGCAGTTCTTC. The V gene is TRBV29-1, the J gene TRBJ2-1; no definite D call. CDR1 is SQVTM and CDR2 is ANQGSEA in the germline V gene. V lost 7 bases and J 12 bases, leaving 10 bases between the germline ends. The CDR3 extends over 9 amino acids.

The chain links TRBV19 to TRBJ2-1; D is perhaps TRBD1 (6 bases). Trimming stripped 3 bases from V and 2 bases from J, with 11 bases between. CDR3 length: 15 amino acids. Germline CDR1 reads LNHDA; CDR2 reads SQIVND (reference sequence). The CDR3 protein is CASSIDRTPYNEQFF. DNA for the CDR3: TGTGCCAGTAGTATTGACAGGACCCCCTACAATGAGCAGTTCTTC. Complete variable domain (other parts from reference TRBV19 and TRBJ2-1): DGGITQSPKYLFRKEGQNVTLSCEQNLNHDAMYWYRQDPGQGLRLIYYSQIVNDFQKGDIAEGYSVSREKKESFPLTVTSAQKNPTAFYLCASSIDRTPYNEQFFGPGTRLTVL.

The V and J genes are TRBV5-5 and TRBJ2-7; a possible D gene is TRBD1 (6 bases). V lost 1 base to trimming and J lost 5 bases, with 10 bases between them. The CDR3 is made up of 13 amino acids. Germline CDR1 reads SGHKS; CDR2 reads YYEKEE (reference sequence). CDR3 region: CASSLYSGDEQYF. CDR3 nucleotides: TGTGCCAGCAGCTTGTATTCAGGGGACGAGCAGTACTTC.

The chain uses TRBV7-2 and TRBJ1-1, with D uncertain. The CDR3 has 12 residues. The ends were cut back, 2 bases at V and 8 bases at J, with 9 bases in the middle. CDR1 and CDR2 from the germline V gene are SGHTA and FQGNSA. The CDR3 region is CASSLRAREAFF. The CDR3 DNA reads TGTGCCAGCAGCTTAAGGGCCAGGGAAGCTTTCTTT.

The rearrangement joins TRBV12-3 or TRBV12-4 to TRBJ2-5, with TRBD1 identical over 7 bases. This CDR3 contains 16 residues. V was pared by 3 bases and J by 5 bases, with 12 bases of the junction left unmatched. CDR3: CASSFDSTGFVETQYF. The CDR3 DNA reads as TGTGCCAGCAGTTTTGACTCGACAGGGTTTGTGGAGACCCAGTACTTC.